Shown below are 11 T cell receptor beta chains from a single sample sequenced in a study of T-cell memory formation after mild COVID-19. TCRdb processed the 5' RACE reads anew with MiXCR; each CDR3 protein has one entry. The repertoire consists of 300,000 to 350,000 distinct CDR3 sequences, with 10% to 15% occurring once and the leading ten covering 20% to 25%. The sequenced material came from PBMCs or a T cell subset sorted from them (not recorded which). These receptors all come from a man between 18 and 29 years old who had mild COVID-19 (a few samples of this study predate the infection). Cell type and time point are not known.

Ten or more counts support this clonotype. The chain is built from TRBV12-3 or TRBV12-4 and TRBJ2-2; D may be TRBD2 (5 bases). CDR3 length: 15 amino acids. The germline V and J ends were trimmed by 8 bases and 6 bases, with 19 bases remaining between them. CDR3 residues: CASVTGNSSPGELFF. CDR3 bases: TGTGCCAGCGTAACCGGGAACTCTTCTCCCGGGGAGCTGTTTTTT.

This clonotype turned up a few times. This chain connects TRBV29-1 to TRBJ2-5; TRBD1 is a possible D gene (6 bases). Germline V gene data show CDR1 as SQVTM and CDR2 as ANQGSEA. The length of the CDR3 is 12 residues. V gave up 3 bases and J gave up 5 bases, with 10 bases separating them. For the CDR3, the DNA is TGCAGCGTTGATAAAGGGGGTGAGACCCAGTACTTC. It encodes CSVDKGGETQYF.

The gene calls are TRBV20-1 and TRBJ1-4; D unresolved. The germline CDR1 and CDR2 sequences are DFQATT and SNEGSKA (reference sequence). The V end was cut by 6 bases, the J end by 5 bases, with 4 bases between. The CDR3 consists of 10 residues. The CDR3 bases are TGCAGTGCCCAGAATGAAAAACTGTTTTTT. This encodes CSAQNEKLFF.

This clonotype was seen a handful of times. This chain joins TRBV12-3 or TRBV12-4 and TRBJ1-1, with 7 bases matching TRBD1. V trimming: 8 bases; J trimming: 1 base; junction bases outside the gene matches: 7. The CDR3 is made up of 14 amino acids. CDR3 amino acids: CASREGAGNTEAFF. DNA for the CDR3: TGTGCCAGCCGTGAGGGGGCGGGGAACACTGAAGCTTTCTTT.

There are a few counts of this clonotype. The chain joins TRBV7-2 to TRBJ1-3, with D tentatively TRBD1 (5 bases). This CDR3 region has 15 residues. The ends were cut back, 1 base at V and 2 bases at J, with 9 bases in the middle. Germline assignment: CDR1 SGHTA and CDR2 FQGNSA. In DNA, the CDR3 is TGTGCCAGCAGCTTAGTTGCAGGGACTGGAAACACCATATATTTT. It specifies CASSLVAGTGNTIYF. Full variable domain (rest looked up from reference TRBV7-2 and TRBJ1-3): GAGVSQSPSNKVTEKGKDVELRCDPISGHTALYWYRQSLGQGLEFLIYFQGNSAPDKSGLPSDRFSAERTGGSVSTLTIQRTQQEDSAVYLCASSLVAGTGNTIYFGEGSWLTVV.

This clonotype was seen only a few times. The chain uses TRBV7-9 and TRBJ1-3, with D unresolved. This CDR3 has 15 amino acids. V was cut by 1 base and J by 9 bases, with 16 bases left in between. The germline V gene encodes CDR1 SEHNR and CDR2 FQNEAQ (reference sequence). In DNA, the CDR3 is TGTGCCAGCAGCTTAGACGGCGCCCTCGGTGGCACCATATATTTT. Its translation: CASSLDGALGGTIYF.

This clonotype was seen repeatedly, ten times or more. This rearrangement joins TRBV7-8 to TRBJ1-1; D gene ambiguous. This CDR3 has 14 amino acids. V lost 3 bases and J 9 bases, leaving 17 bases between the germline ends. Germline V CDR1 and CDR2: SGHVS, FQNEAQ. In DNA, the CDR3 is TGTGCCAGCAGCTTGCCTTTTTTAGCCGCCAAAGCTTTCTTT. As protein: CASSLPFLAAKAFF. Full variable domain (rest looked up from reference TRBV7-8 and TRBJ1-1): GAGVSQSPRYKVAKRGQDVALRCDPISGHVSLFWYQQALGQGPEFLTYFQNEAQLDKSGLPSDRFFAERPEGSVSTLKIQRTQQEDSAVYLCASSLPFLAAKAFFGQGTRLTVV.

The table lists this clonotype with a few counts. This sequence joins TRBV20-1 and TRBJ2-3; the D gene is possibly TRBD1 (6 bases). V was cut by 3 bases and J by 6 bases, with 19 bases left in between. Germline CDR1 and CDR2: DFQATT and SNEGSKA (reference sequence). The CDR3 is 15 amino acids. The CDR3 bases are TGCAGTGCTAGTCACAGGGCCCACACGTCGGATACGCAGTATTTT. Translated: CSASHRAHTSDTQYF.

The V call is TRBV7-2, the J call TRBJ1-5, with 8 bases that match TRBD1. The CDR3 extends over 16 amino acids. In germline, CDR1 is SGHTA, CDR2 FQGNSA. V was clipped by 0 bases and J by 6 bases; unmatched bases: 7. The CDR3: CASSLAADRASQPQHF. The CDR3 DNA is TGTGCCAGCAGCTTAGCGGCGGACAGGGCAAGTCAGCCCCAGCATTTT.

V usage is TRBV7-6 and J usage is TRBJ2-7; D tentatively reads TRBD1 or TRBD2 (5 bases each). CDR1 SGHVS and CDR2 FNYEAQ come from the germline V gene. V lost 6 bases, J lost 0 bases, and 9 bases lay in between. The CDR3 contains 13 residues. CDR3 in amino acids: CASRDGTSYEQYF. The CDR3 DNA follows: TGTGCCAGCAGGGACGGGACCTCCTACGAGCAGTACTTC.

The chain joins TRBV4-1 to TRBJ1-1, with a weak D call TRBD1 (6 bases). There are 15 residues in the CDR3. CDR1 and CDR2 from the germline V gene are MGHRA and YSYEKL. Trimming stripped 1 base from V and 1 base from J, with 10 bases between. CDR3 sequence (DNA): TGCGCCAGCAGCCAAGTCGGACAGTGGAACACTGAAGCTTTCTTT. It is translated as CASSQVGQWNTEAFF.